The clone carrying this T cell receptor (beta chain) was picked up a small number of times. No antigen is known for it. This sample is part of a study of identical twins. Study outcomes and limitations: Where out-of-frame alpha sequences were twin-shared, they showed excess low generation probability.

cDNA molecules carried unique molecular identifiers, and template switching added a universal primer site. TCRdb recomputed calls from the 5' RACE reads with MiXCR, one row per CDR3 protein. The sample lists about 200,000 distinct CDR3 sequences; roughly 7.5% were seen once. V lost 1 base and J 0 bases, leaving 13 bases between the germline ends. Germline V lookup: CDR1 LGHNA, CDR2 YNFKEQ. The CDR3 contains 16 residues. The same sample was also studied in work on yellow fever vaccine responses in identical twins. This second study says: Twins reportedly showed a vaccine T cell response that seemed partly convergent and partly personalized.

This chain links TRBV4-2 with TRBJ2-7, with a weak D call TRBD2 (6 bases). This TCR derives from a young woman in good health. Material for sequencing was memory (CD45RO+) T cells sorted from blood. This chain's CDR3 is CASSQVVGGTSYEQYF. CDR3 DNA sequence: TGTGCCAGCAGCCAAGTCGTCGGCGGGACCTCCTACGAGCAGTACTTC.